This is a list of T cell receptor beta chains from one sample in a study of CD8+ T cells in alopecia areata. The method was immunoSEQ multiplex PCR; TCRdb's version includes in-frame clones alone and lacks a portion of them. Among some 200,000 clones listed, roughly three fifths were seen once. The sequencing used CD4+ T cells sorted from blood, collected at week 4, from a patient treated with tofacitinib. The source is a human donor with alopecia areata. Each CDR3 is given with its conserved first and last residue. A D gene is named only where the DNA matches it firmly. Expanded clones are given a class, and other clones once, few, many or no size at all.

v_call: TRBV6-5; d_call: NA; j_call: TRBJ1-6; clone_size: once; cdr3_aa: CASRSTGPNSPLHF; cdr3_nt: TGTGCCAGCAGGTCAACAGGGCCTAATTCACCCCTCCACTTT
v_call: TRBV5-1; d_call: NA; j_call: TRBJ1-1; clone_size: NA; cdr3_aa: CASSSQSDTEAFF; cdr3_nt: TGCGCCAGCAGCTCGCAGTCGGACACTGAAGCTTTCTTT
v_call: TRBV30; d_call: NA; j_call: TRBJ2-7; clone_size: NA; cdr3_aa: CAWSVGVRLYEQYF; cdr3_nt: TGTGCCTGGAGTGTGGGGGTCCGGCTCTACGAGCAGTACTTC
v_call: TRBV7-2; d_call: TRBD1; j_call: TRBJ1-2; clone_size: NA; cdr3_aa: CASSLGQGVYGYTF; cdr3_nt: TGTGCCAGCAGCCTGGGACAGGGGGTCTATGGCTACACCTTC
v_call: TRBV7-8; d_call: TRBD2; j_call: TRBJ2-3; clone_size: NA; cdr3_aa: CASLTRGRNTDTQYF; cdr3_nt: TGTGCCAGCCTCACGCGGGGGAGAAACACAGATACGCAGTATTTT
v_call: TRBV28; d_call: NA; j_call: TRBJ2-3; clone_size: NA; cdr3_aa: CASSFAYNTQYF; cdr3_nt: TGTGCCAGCAGTTTCGCCTATAATACGCAGTATTTT
v_call: TRBV30; d_call: NA; j_call: TRBJ1-1; clone_size: once; cdr3_aa: CAWSDRAMDAFF; cdr3_nt: TGTGCCTGGAGTGACAGGGCTATGGATGCTTTCTTT
v_call: TRBV5-1; d_call: TRBD1; j_call: TRBJ2-7; clone_size: NA; cdr3_aa: CASSPRQGLSYEQYF; cdr3_nt: TGCGCCAGCAGCCCCCGACAGGGATTATCCTACGAGCAGTACTTC
v_call: TRBV27; d_call: NA; j_call: TRBJ2-3; clone_size: NA; cdr3_aa: CASSSGSWTDTQYF; cdr3_nt: TGTGCCAGCAGTTCAGGGAGTTGGACAGATACGCAGTATTTT
v_call: TRBV2; d_call: NA; j_call: TRBJ2-1; clone_size: NA; cdr3_aa: CASSADWNNEQFF; cdr3_nt: TGTGCCAGCAGTGCGGACTGGAACAATGAGCAGTTCTTC
v_call: TRBV29-1; d_call: NA; j_call: TRBJ1-1; clone_size: once; cdr3_aa: CSVLPVLNTEAFF; cdr3_nt: TGCAGCGTCCTCCCGGTCTTGAACACTGAAGCTTTCTTT
v_call: TRBV5-1; d_call: TRBD1; j_call: TRBJ2-5; clone_size: NA; cdr3_aa: CASSLRDRGRETQYF; cdr3_nt: TGCGCCAGCAGCCTCCGGGACAGGGGTAGGGAGACCCAGTACTTC
v_call: TRBV5-1; d_call: NA; j_call: TRBJ1-2; clone_size: NA; cdr3_aa: CASSLATGQHNGYTF; cdr3_nt: TGCGCCAGCAGCTTGGCGACTGGACAGCATAATGGCTACACCTTC
v_call: TRBV7-9; d_call: TRBD1; j_call: TRBJ2-2; clone_size: few; cdr3_aa: CASSFSGTGITGELFF; cdr3_nt: TGTGCCAGCAGCTTTTCGGGGACAGGGATCACCGGGGAGCTGTTTTTT
v_call: TRBV5-4; d_call: NA; j_call: TRBJ2-3; clone_size: NA; cdr3_aa: CASSLMRDTQYF; cdr3_nt: TGTGCCAGCAGCTTGATGAGGGATACGCAGTATTTT
v_call: TRBV30; d_call: NA; j_call: TRBJ1-6; clone_size: NA; cdr3_aa: CAWSGGQGSYNSPLHF; cdr3_nt: TGTGCCTGGAGTGGTGGTCAGGGCTCCTATAATTCACCCCTCCACTTT
v_call: TRBV2; d_call: NA; j_call: TRBJ2-7; clone_size: NA; cdr3_aa: CASSPRQYSSYEQYF; cdr3_nt: TGTGCCAGCAGCCCCAGACAGTACTCCTCCTACGAGCAGTACTTC
v_call: TRBV7-2; d_call: TRBD1; j_call: TRBJ1-5; clone_size: NA; cdr3_aa: CASSSDRGSGQPQHF; cdr3_nt: TGTGCCAGCAGCAGCGACAGGGGTTCGGGTCAGCCCCAGCATTTT
v_call: TRBV29-1; d_call: NA; j_call: TRBJ2-4; clone_size: NA; cdr3_aa: CSVGGGRNIQYF; cdr3_nt: TGCAGCGTTGGAGGGGGAAGAAACATTCAGTACTTC
v_call: TRBV7-2; d_call: NA; j_call: TRBJ2-1; clone_size: NA; cdr3_aa: CASSLAQGREFF; cdr3_nt: TGTGCCAGCAGCTTAGCGCAAGGACGTGAGTTCTTC
v_call: TRBV27; d_call: NA; j_call: TRBJ1-2; clone_size: many; cdr3_aa: CASRSGAGGYTF; cdr3_nt: TGTGCCAGCAGATCGGGGGCAGGAGGCTACACCTTC
v_call: TRBV29-1; d_call: NA; j_call: TRBJ1-1; clone_size: few; cdr3_aa: CSVQWGRGTEAFF; cdr3_nt: TGCAGCGTCCAATGGGGGCGAGGCACTGAAGCTTTCTTT
v_call: TRBV30; d_call: NA; j_call: TRBJ2-7; clone_size: NA; cdr3_aa: CAWSGQPEREQYF; cdr3_nt: TGTGCCTGGAGCGGACAGCCGGAGCGCGAGCAGTACTTC
v_call: TRBV5-6; d_call: TRBD1; j_call: TRBJ2-1; clone_size: NA; cdr3_aa: CASTPRAGGYNEQFF; cdr3_nt: TGTGCCAGCACCCCCCGGGCAGGGGGCTACAATGAGCAGTTCTTC